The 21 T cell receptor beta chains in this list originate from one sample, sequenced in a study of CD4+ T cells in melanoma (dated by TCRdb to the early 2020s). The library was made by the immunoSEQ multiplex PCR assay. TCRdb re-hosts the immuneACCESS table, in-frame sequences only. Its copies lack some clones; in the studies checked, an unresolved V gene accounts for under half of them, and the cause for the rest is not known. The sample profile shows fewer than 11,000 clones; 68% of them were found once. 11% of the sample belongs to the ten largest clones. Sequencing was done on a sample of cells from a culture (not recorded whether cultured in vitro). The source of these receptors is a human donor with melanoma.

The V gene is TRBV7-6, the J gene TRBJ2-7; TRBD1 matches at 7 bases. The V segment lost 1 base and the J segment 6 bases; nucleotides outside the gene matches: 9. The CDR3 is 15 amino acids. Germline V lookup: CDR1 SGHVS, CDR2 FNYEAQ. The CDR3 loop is CASSLDSGTVGEQYF. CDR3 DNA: TGTGCCAGCAGCTTAGACTCCGGGACAGTAGGCGAGCAGTACTTC.

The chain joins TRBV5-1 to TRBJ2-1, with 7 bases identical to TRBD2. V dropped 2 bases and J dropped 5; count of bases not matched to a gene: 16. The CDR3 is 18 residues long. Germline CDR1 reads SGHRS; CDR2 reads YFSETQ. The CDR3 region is CASSFPRSGGSVNNEQFF. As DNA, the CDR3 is TGCGCCAGCAGCTTCCCCCGGTCGGGGGGTTCGGTGAACAATGAGCAGTTCTTC. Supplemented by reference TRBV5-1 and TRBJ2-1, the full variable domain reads KAGVTQTPRYLIKTRGQQVTLSCSPISGHRSVSWYQQTPGQGLQFLFEYFSETQRNKGNFPGRFSGRQFSNSRSEMNVSTLELGDSALYLCASSFPRSGGSVNNEQFFGPGTRLTVL.

The CDR3 coding sequence is TGTGCCAGTAGTCCCGGACAGAGCACAGATACGCAGTATTTT. Translated: CASSPGQSTDTQYF. V gene TRBV19 combines with J gene TRBJ2-3; tentative D call: TRBD1 (6 bases). The length of the CDR3 is 14 residues. The germline V gene encodes CDR1 LNHDA and CDR2 SQIVND (reference sequence). Trimming stripped 5 bases from V and 0 bases from J, with 9 bases between.

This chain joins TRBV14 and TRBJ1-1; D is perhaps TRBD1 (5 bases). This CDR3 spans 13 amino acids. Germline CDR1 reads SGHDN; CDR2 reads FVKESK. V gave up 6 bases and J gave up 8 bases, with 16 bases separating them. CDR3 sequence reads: CASRPGPLGEAFF. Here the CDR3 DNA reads TGTGCCAGCAGACCGGGACCGCTTGGGGAAGCTTTCTTT. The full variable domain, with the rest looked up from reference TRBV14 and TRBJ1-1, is EAGVTQFPSHSVIEKGQTVTLRCDPISGHDNLYWYRRVMGKEIKFLLHFVKESKQDESGMPNNRFLAERTGGTYSTLKVQPAELEDSGVYFCASRPGPLGEAFFGQGTRLTVV.

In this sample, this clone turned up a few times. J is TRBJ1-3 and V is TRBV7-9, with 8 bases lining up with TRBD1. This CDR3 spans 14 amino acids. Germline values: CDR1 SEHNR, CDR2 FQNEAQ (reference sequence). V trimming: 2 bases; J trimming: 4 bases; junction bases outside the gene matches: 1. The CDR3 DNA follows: TGTGCCAGCAGCTTAACAGGGGGAGGAAACACCATATATTTT. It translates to CASSLTGGGNTIYF.

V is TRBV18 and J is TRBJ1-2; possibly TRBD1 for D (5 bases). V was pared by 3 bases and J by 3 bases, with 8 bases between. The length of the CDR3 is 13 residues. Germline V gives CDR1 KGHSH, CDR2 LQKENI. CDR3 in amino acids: CASSPEQDYGYTF. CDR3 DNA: TGTGCCAGCTCACCGGAACAGGACTATGGCTACACCTTC.

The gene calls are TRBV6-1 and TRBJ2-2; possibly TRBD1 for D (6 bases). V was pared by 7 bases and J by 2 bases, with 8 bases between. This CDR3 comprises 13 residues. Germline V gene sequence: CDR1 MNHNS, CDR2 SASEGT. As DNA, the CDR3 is TGTGCCAGCATGGACAGAAACACCGGGGAGCTGTTTTTT. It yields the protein CASMDRNTGELFF.

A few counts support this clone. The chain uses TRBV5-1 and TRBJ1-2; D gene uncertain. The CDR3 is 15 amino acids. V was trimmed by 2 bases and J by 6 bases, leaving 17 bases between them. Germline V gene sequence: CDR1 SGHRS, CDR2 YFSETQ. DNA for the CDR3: TGCGCCAGCAGCTTAGGTGTTGTGGCGGCCAATGGCTACACCTTC. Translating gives CASSLGVVAANGYTF.

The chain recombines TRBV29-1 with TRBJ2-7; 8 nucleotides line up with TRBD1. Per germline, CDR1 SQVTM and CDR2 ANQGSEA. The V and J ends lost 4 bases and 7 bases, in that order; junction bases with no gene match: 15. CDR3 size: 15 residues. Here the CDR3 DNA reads TGCAGCGTTGCCCAGGGGGCGCAGGCTACGGGGGAGCAGTACTTC. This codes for CSVAQGAQATGEQYF.

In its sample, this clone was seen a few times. CDR3 coding DNA: TGTGCCAGCAGCCCCGAGACCCCATATAGCAATCAGCCCCAGCATTTT. Translation: CASSPETPYSNQPQHF. The V call is TRBV7-9, the J call TRBJ1-5, with D hard to call. The CDR3 is 16 amino acids. Germline assignment: CDR1 SEHNR and CDR2 FQNEAQ (reference sequence). The V gene lost 5 bases and the J gene lost 0 bases, with 14 bases spanning the gap.

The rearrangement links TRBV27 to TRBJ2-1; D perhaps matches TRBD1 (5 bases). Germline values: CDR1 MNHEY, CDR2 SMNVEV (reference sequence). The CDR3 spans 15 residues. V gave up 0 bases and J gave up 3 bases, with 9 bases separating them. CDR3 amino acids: CASSLSGRYYNEQFF. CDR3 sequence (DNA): TGTGCCAGCAGTTTATCGGGGCGTTACTACAATGAGCAGTTCTTC.

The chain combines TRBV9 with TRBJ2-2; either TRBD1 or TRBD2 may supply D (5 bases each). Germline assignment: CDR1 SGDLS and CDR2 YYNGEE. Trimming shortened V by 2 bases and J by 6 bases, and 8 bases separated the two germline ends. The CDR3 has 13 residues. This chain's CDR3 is CASSVQGPGELFF. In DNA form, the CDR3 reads TGTGCCAGCAGCGTGCAGGGACCCGGGGAGCTGTTTTTT.

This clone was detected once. CDR3 loop: CASSRGVYEQYF. CDR3 coding DNA: TGTGCCAGCAGCCGAGGGGTCTACGAGCAGTACTTC. The chain links TRBV5-4 to TRBJ2-7; D tentatively fits TRBD1 or TRBD2 (5 bases each). Trimming stripped 4 bases from V and 3 bases from J, with 8 bases between. Germline V gives CDR1 SGHNT, CDR2 YYREEE (reference sequence). CDR3 length: 12 amino acids.

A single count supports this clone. In DNA form, the CDR3 reads TGTGCCAGCAGCGCCATCTCCGGACAGACCTATGGCTACACCTTC. Its protein is CASSAISGQTYGYTF. The J gene is TRBJ1-2, the V gene TRBV5-8; TRBD1 is a possible D gene (6 bases). CDR3 length equals 15 residues. Germline values: CDR1 SGHTS, CDR2 YDEGEE. Trimming shortened V by 4 bases and J by 4 bases, and 17 bases separated the two germline ends.

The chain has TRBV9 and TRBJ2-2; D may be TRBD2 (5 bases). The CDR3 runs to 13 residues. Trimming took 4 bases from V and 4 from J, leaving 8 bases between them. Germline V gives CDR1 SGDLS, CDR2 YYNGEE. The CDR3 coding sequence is TGTGCCAGCAGCACGGAGGTCACCGGGGAGCTGTTTTTT. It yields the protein CASSTEVTGELFF.

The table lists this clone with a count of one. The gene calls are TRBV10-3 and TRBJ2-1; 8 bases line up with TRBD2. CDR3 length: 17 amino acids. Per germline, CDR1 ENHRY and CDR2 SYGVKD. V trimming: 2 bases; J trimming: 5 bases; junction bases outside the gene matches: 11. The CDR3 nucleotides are TGTGCCATCAGTGAGCGCGGGGGGACAACTAATAACAATGAGCAGTTCTTC. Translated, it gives CAISERGGTTNNNEQFF.

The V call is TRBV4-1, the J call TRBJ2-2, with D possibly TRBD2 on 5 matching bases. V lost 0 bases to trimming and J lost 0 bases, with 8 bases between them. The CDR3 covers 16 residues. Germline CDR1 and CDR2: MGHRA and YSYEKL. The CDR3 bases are TGCGCCAGCAGCCAAGACGGACTCGCGAACACCGGGGAGCTGTTTTTT. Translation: CASSQDGLANTGELFF.

DNA of the CDR3: TGTGCCAGCTCATCCAGACGGGGAAAGTCCGGGGAGCTGTTTTTT. It encodes CASSSRRGKSGELFF. This sequence joins TRBV18 and TRBJ2-2; possibly TRBD2 for D (5 bases). The CDR3 is 15 residues long. The germline V and J ends were trimmed by 5 bases and 6 bases, with 16 bases remaining between them. Germline CDR1 reads KGHSH; CDR2 reads LQKENI.

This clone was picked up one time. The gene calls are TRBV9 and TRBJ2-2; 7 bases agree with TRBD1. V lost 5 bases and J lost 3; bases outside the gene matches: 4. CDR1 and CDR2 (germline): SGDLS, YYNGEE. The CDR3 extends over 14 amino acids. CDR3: CASSATGDTGELFF. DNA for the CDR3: TGTGCCAGCAGTGCCACAGGGGACACCGGGGAGCTGTTTTTT.

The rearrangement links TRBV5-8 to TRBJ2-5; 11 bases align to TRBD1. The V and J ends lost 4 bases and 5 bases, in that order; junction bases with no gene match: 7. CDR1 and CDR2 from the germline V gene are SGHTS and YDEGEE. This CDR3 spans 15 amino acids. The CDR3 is CASSGFGQGAETQYF. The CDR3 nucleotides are TGTGCCAGCAGCGGATTTGGACAGGGGGCGGAGACCCAGTACTTC.

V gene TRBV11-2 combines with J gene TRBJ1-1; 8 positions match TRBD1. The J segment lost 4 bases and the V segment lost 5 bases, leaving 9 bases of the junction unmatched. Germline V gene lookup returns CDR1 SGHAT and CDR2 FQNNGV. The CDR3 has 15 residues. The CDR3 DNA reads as TGTGCCAGCAGCACGGACAGGGTGAAGGTCACTGAAGCTTTCTTT. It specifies CASSTDRVKVTEAFF.